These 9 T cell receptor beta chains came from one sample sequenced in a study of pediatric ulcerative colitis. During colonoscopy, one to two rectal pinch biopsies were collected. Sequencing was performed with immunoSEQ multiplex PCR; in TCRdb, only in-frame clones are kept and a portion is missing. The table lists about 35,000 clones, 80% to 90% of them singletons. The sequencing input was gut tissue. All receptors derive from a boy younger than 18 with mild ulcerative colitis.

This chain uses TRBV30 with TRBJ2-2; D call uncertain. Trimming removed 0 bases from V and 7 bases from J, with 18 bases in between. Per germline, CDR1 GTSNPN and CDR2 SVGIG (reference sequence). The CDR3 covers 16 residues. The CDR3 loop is CAWSVFARFDGGELFF. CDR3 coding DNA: TGTGCCTGGAGTGTTTTTGCCCGTTTCGATGGCGGGGAGCTGTTTTTT.

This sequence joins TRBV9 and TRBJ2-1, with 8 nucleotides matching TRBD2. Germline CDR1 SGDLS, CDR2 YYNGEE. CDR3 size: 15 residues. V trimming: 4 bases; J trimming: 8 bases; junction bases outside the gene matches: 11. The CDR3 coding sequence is TGTGCCAGCAGCTCCCCCCTTAGCGGGGTCTATGAGCAGTTCTTC. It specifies CASSSPLSGVYEQFF.

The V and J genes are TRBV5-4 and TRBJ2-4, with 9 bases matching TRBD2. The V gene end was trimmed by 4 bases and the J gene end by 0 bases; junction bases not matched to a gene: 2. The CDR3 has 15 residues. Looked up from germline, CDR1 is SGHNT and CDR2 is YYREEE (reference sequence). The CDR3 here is CASSSGGLAKNIQYF. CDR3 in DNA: TGTGCCAGCAGCAGCGGGGGGCTAGCCAAAAACATTCAGTACTTC.

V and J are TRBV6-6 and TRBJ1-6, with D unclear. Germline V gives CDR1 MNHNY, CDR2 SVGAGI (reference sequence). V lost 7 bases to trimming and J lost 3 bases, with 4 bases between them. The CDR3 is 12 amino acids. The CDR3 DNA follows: TGTGCCAGCACCTTCTATAATTCACCCCTCCACTTT. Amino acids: CASTFYNSPLHF.

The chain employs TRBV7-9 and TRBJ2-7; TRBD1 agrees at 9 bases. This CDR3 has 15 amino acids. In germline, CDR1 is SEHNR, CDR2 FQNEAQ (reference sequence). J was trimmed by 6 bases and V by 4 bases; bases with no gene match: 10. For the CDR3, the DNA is TGTGCCAGCAGCTCGGGATGGACAGGGGAACTCGAGCAGTACTTC. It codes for CASSSGWTGELEQYF. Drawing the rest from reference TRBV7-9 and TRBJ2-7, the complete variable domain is DTGVSQNPRHKITKRGQNVTFRCDPISEHNRLYWYRQTLGQGPEFLTYFQNEAQLEKSRLLSDRFSAERPKGSFSTLEIQRTEQGDSAMYLCASSSGWTGELEQYFGPGTRLTVT.

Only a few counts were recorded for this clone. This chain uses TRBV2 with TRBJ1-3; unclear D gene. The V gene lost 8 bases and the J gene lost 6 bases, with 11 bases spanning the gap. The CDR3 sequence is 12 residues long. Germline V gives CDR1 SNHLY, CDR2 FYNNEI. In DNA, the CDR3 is TGTGCCAGCTCCCTCTCAACAAACACCATATATTTT. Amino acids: CASSLSTNTIYF.

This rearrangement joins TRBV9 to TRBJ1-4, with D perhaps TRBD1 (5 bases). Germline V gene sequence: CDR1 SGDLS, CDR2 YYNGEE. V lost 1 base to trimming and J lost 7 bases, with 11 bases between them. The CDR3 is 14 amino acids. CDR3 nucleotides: TGTGCCAGCAGCGTATCAGGGAAGGGTGAAAAACTGTTTTTT. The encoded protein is CASSVSGKGEKLFF.

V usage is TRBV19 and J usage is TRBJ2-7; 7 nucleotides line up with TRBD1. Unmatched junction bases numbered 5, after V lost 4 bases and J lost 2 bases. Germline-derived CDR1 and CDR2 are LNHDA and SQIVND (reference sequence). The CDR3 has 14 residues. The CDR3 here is CASSRRDSTYEQYF. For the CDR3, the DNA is TGTGCCAGTAGTAGACGGGACAGTACCTACGAGCAGTACTTC.

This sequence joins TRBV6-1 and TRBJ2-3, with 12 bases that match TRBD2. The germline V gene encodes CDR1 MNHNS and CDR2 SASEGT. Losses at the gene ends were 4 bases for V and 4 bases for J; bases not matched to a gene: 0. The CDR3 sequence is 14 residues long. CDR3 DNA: TGTGCCAGCAGTGGACTAGCGGGGGCAGATACGCAGTATTTT. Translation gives CASSGLAGADTQYF.